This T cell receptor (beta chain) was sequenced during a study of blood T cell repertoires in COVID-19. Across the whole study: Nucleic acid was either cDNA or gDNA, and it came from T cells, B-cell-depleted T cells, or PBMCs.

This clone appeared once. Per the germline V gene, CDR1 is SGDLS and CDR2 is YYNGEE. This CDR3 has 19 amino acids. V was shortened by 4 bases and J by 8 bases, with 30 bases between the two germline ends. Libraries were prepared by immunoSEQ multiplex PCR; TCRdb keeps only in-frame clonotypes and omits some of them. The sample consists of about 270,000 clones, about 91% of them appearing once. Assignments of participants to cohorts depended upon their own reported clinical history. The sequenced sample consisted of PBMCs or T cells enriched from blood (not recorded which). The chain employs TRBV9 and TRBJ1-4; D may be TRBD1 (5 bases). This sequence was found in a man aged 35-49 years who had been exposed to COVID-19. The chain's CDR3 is CASSPQTPGGPDIREKLFF. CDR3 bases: TGTGCCAGCAGCCCCCAAACCCCCGGGGGTCCGGACATTCGGGAAAAACTGTTTTTT.